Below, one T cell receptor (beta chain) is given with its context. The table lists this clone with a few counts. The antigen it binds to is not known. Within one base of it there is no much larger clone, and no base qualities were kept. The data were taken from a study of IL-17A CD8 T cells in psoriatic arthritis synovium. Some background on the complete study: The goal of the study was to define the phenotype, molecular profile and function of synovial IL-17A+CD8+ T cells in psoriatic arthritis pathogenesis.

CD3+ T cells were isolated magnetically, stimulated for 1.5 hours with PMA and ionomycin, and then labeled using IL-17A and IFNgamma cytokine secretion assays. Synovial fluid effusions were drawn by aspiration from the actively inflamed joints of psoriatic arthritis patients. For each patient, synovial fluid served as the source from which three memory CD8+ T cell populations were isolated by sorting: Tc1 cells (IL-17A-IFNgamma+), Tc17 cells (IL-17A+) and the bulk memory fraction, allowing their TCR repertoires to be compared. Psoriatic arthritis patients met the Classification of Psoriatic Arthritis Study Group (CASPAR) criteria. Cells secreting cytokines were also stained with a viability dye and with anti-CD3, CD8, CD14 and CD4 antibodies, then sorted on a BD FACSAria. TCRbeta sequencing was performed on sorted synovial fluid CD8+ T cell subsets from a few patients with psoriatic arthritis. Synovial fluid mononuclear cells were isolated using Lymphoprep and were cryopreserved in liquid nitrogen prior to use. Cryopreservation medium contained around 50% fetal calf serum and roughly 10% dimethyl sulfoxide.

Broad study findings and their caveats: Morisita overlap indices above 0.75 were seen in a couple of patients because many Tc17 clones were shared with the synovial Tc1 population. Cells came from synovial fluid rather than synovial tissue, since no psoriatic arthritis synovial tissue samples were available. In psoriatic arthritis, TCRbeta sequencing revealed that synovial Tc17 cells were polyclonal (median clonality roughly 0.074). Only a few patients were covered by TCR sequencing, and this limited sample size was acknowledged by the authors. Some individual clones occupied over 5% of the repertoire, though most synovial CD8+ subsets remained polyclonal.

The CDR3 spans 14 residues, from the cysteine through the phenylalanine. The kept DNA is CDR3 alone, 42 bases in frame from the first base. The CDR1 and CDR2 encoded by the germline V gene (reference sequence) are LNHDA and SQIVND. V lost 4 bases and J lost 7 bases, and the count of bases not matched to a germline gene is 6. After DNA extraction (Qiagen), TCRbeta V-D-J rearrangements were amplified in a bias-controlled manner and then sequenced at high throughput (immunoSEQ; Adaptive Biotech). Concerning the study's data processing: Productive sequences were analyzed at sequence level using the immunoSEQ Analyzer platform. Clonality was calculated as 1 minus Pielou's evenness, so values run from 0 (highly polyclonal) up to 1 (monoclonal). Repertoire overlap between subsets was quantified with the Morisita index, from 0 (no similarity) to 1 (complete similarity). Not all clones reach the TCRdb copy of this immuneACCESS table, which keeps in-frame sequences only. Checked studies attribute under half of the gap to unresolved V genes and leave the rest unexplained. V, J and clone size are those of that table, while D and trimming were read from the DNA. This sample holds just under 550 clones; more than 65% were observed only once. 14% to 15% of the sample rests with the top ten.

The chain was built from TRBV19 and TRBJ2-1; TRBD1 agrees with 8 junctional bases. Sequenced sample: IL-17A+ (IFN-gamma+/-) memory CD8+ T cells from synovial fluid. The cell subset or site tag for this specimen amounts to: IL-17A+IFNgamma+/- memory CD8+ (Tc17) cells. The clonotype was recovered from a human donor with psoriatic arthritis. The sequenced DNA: TGTGCCAGTAGTACCGCGGACAGGGAGAATGAGCAGTTCTTC. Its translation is CASSTADRENEQFF.